These T cell receptor beta chains were read from a single sample in a study of T-cell memory formation after mild COVID-19. In TCRdb, the 5' RACE reads were re-called with MiXCR into one record per CDR3 protein. This table has 500,000 to 650,000 distinct CDR3 sequences, about 22% appearing once. The sequenced sample was PBMCs or a T cell subset sorted from them (not recorded which). The receptors come from an adult woman who had mild COVID-19 (a few samples of this study predate the infection). Cell type and time point are not known. The CDR3 runs from the conserved cysteine through the conserved F or W. The order of the fields is CDR3 protein, CDR3 DNA, clone size, CDR3 length, J gene, V gene, D gene. The D gene is left open where the match is weak. The listing skips clone size in some rows; elsewhere it reads once, few, many or a size class.

cdr3_aa: CAISELEGLSEQYF
cdr3_nt: TGTGCCATCAGTGAGTTAGAGGGCTTAAGCGAGCAGTACTTC
clone_size: few
cdr3_length: 14
j_call: TRBJ2-7
v_call: TRBV10-3
d_call: .

cdr3_aa: CASSEFPGFNQPQHF
cdr3_nt: TGTGCCAGCAGTGAATTCCCGGGGTTCAATCAGCCCCAGCATTTT
clone_size: .
cdr3_length: 15
j_call: TRBJ1-5
v_call: TRBV2
d_call: .

cdr3_aa: CASSESGDRTYEQYF
cdr3_nt: TGTGCCAGCAGTGAATCGGGGGACCGCACCTACGAGCAGTACTTC
clone_size: .
cdr3_length: 15
j_call: TRBJ2-7
v_call: TRBV6-1
d_call: .

cdr3_aa: CATGQGPSYNSPLHF
cdr3_nt: TGTGCCACGGGACAGGGTCCATCCTATAATTCACCCCTCCACTTT
clone_size: few
cdr3_length: 15
j_call: TRBJ1-6
v_call: TRBV10-3
d_call: TRBD1

cdr3_aa: CASSSQGTEAFF
cdr3_nt: TGTGCCAGCAGCTCGCAGGGTACTGAAGCTTTCTTT
clone_size: medium-sized
cdr3_length: 12
j_call: TRBJ1-1
v_call: TRBV5-5
d_call: .

cdr3_aa: CASGGAASPYEQYF
cdr3_nt: TGTGCCAGCGGGGGGGCAGCTTCCCCCTACGAGCAGTACTTC
clone_size: few
cdr3_length: 14
j_call: TRBJ2-7
v_call: TRBV6-6
d_call: .

cdr3_aa: CASSLAHRGSGPLHF
cdr3_nt: TGTGCCAGCAGCTTAGCTCACAGGGGTTCGGGCCCCCTCCACTTT
clone_size: few
cdr3_length: 15
j_call: TRBJ1-6
v_call: TRBV7-9
d_call: TRBD1

cdr3_aa: CASSQLTDSKQYF
cdr3_nt: TGTGCCAGCAGCCAATTAACAGATTCTAAGCAGTACTTC
clone_size: few
cdr3_length: 13
j_call: TRBJ2-7
v_call: TRBV16
d_call: .

cdr3_aa: CASRRYGIAEAFF
cdr3_nt: TGTGCCAGCAGGCGTTACGGGATTGCTGAAGCTTTCTTT
clone_size: .
cdr3_length: 13
j_call: TRBJ1-1
v_call: TRBV5-5
d_call: .

cdr3_aa: CASSQGGIQYF
cdr3_nt: TGCGCCAGCAGCCAAGGAGGCATTCAGTACTTC
clone_size: .
cdr3_length: 11
j_call: TRBJ2-4
v_call: TRBV4-1
d_call: .